Following are 16 T cell receptor beta chains from one sample sequenced in a study of T-cell memory formation after mild COVID-19. TCRdb reprocessed the 5' RACE reads via MiXCR and lists one record per CDR3 protein. The sample contains hundreds of thousands of distinct CDR3 sequences, 19% of which appear only once. The sequencing sample was made of PBMCs or a T cell subset sorted from them (not recorded which). The receptors were sampled from a young man who had mild COVID-19 (a few samples of this study predate the infection). Cell type and time point are not known.

This clonotype has just a few counts. The J gene is TRBJ1-2, the V gene TRBV9; the match to TRBD1 covers 7 bases. Trimming removed 3 bases from V and 8 bases from J; junction bases left unmatched: 7. The CDR3 has 13 residues. In germline, CDR1 is SGDLS, CDR2 YYNGEE. The CDR3: CASSGDRDTGYTF. In DNA form, the CDR3 reads TGTGCCAGCAGCGGAGACAGGGATACAGGCTACACCTTC.

This clonotype was seen more than once but under ten times. J is TRBJ2-3 and V is TRBV7-9; 8 bases line up with TRBD2. CDR3 size: 16 residues. From germline, CDR1 is SEHNR and CDR2 FQNEAQ (reference sequence). V lost 4 bases, J lost 0 bases, and 6 bases stayed unmatched. CDR3 DNA sequence: TGTGCCAGCAGCTCCTCAGCGGGGGCAAGCACAGATACGCAGTATTTT. Translating it yields CASSSSAGASTDTQYF.

This clonotype was observed a few times. The chain combines TRBV7-9 with TRBJ1-1, with D perhaps TRBD1 (6 bases). There are 15 residues in the CDR3. V dropped 4 bases and J dropped 0 bases, with 12 bases sitting between them. The germline V gene has CDR1 SEHNR and CDR2 FQNEAQ (reference sequence). Here the CDR3 reads CASSSWQGMNTEAFF. The CDR3 DNA is TGTGCCAGCAGCTCCTGGCAGGGGATGAACACTGAAGCTTTCTTT.

The chain recombines TRBV29-1 with TRBJ2-1; TRBD2 matches at 8 bases. CDR1 is SQVTM, CDR2 ANQGSEA, per germline. V was pared by 3 bases and J by 8 bases, with 9 bases of the junction left unmatched. This CDR3 contains 14 residues. CDR3 coding DNA: TGCAGCGTTGAGGAGGGACTAGGAGGTGATGAGCAGTTCTTC. Protein sequence: CSVEEGLGGDEQFF.

This clonotype was counted ten times or more. This chain uses TRBV20-1 with TRBJ2-3; D is undetermined. Germline values: CDR1 DFQATT, CDR2 SNEGSKA (reference sequence). Deletions cut 3 bases from V and 6 bases from J, with 10 bases between. This CDR3 is 12 amino acids long. The CDR3 DNA sequence: TGCAGTGCTAGTACCCCTTGGGATACGCAGTATTTT. Translated: CSASTPWDTQYF.

This chain connects TRBV12-3 or TRBV12-4 to TRBJ2-3, with D tentatively TRBD1 or TRBD2 (5 bases each). V was shortened by 3 bases and J by 0 bases, with 7 bases between the two germline ends. This CDR3 contains 14 residues. The CDR3 region has the DNA TGTGCCAGCAGTTTCGGGGCTAGCACAGATACGCAGTATTTT. Residues: CASSFGASTDTQYF.

CDR3 residues: CASSADRGYEQYV. CDR3 nucleotide sequence: TGTGCCAGCAGCGCGGACAGGGGATACGAGCAGTACGTC. The gene calls are TRBV7-2 and TRBJ2-7, with TRBD1 matching 9 bases. This CDR3 is 13 amino acids long. With 5 bases clipped from V and 4 bases from J, the junction kept 3 bases outside the gene matches. Germline CDR1 SGHTA, CDR2 FQGNSA.

The chain uses TRBV4-2 and TRBJ2-5; 7 bases fit TRBD2. Trimming at V came to 5 bases and at J to 4 bases, leaving 10 bases not matched to a gene. This CDR3 comprises 15 residues. Germline V gene sequence: CDR1 LGHNA, CDR2 YNFKEQ. DNA for the CDR3: TGTGCCAGCAGCAAGCGGGACCTGCGAGGAGAGACCCAGTACTTC. Protein: CASSKRDLRGETQYF.

The V gene is TRBV2, the J gene TRBJ1-1; D is unresolved. Germline-derived CDR1 and CDR2 are SNHLY and FYNNEI. The CDR3 covers 14 residues. V lost 2 bases and J lost 4, with 11 bases in between. The CDR3 nucleotides read TGTGCCAGCAGTGAAATTGGGGTCGGCACTGAAGCTTTCTTT. Translating it yields CASSEIGVGTEAFF.

V usage is TRBV18 and J usage is TRBJ2-5, with 11 bases fitting TRBD2. Germline CDR1 is KGHSH and CDR2 is LQKENI. This CDR3 has 15 residues. The trim removed 3 bases at V and 2 bases at J, leaving 2 bases unmatched. CDR3 DNA sequence: TGTGCCAGCTCACCGCGGACTAGCGGGCAAGAGACCCAGTACTTC. This codes for CASSPRTSGQETQYF.

This chain links TRBV29-1 with TRBJ1-1, with D hard to call. V lost 1 base and J lost 1, with 7 bases in between. Germline V gene lookup returns CDR1 SQVTM and CDR2 ANQGSEA. This CDR3 is 13 amino acids long. CDR3 in amino acids: CSVEGQQNTEAFF. The CDR3 DNA is TGCAGCGTTGAAGGGCAGCAGAACACTGAAGCTTTCTTT.

The genes are TRBV5-1 and TRBJ2-3, with D perhaps TRBD1 (5 bases). Germline V gene data show CDR1 as SGHRS and CDR2 as YFSETQ. CDR3 size: 14 residues. Between the trimmed V and J ends, which lost 0 bases and 3 bases, there was a span of 8 bases. CDR3 sequence: CASSLEGLTDTQYF. DNA for the CDR3: TGCGCCAGCAGCTTGGAGGGGTTGACAGATACGCAGTATTTT.

This clonotype was observed a few times. The CDR3 protein is CASSPYRGYEQFF. CDR3 DNA: TGTGCCAGCAGCCCGTACCGGGGCTATGAGCAGTTCTTC. The rearrangement joins TRBV5-6 to TRBJ2-1, with D perhaps TRBD1 or TRBD2 (5 bases each). The CDR3 contains 13 residues. Trimming removed 4 bases from V and 8 bases from J, with 13 bases in between. CDR1 SGHDT and CDR2 YYEEEE come from the germline V gene.

This clonotype showed up just once. The rearrangement joins TRBV6-6 to TRBJ2-5, with a tentative D call TRBD2 (5 bases). The germline V gene encodes CDR1 MNHNY and CDR2 SVGAGI (reference sequence). The V end was cut by 2 bases, the J end by 5 bases, with 15 bases between. The CDR3 extends over 15 amino acids. The CDR3 sequence: CASSYVQTERETQYF. CDR3 nucleotides: TGTGCCAGCAGTTACGTCCAGACTGAGCGGGAGACCCAGTACTTC.

This clonotype appeared a few times. This chain joins TRBV20-1 and TRBJ2-1; 8 nucleotides match TRBD2. CDR3 size: 11 residues. Germline V gene lookup returns CDR1 DFQATT and CDR2 SNEGSKA (reference sequence). Trimming at V came to 6 bases and at J to 6 bases, leaving 1 base not matched to a gene. CDR3 in amino acids: CSAGRGNEQFF. DNA of the CDR3: TGCAGTGCCGGGAGGGGCAATGAGCAGTTCTTC.

This clonotype appeared once. The rearrangement links TRBV11-2 to TRBJ2-3; the match to TRBD2 covers 8 bases. The CDR3 runs to 16 residues. Per germline, CDR1 SGHAT and CDR2 FQNNGV. After removal of 0 bases from V and 6 bases from J, the junction contained 8 bases not matched to a gene. The CDR3 DNA reads TGTGCCAGCAGCTTAGACGGCGGGGGGACCGGGGATACGCAGTATTTT. Translating gives CASSLDGGGTGDTQYF.